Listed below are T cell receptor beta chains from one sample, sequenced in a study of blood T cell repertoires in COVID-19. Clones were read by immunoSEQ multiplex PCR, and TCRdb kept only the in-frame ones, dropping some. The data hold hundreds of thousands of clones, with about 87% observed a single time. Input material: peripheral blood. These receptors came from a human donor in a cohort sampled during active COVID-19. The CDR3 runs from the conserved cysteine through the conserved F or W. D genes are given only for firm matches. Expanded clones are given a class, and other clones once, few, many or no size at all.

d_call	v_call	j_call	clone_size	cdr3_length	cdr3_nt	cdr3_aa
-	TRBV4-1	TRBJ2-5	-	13	TGCGCCAGCAGCCGCGAGCTGCAAGAGACCCAGTACTTC	CASSRELQETQYF
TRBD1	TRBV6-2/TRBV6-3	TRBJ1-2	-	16	TGTGCCAGCAGCCAACAGGGGACACAAGCTAACTATGGCTACACCTTC	CASSQQGTQANYGYTF
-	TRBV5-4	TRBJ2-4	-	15	TGTGCCAGCAGCTTGGATCGGCAGGGTCTGGGCGTTCAGTACTTC	CASSLDRQGLGVQYF
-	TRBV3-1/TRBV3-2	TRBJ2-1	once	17	TGTGCCAGCAGCCAAAGAAGATTACAAAGCTCCTACAATGAGCAGTTCTTC	CASSQRRLQSSYNEQFF
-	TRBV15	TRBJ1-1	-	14	TGTGCCACCAGCAGAGATGACACCAACACTGAAGCTTTCTTT	CATSRDDTNTEAFF
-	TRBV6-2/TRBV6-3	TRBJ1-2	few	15	TGTGCCAGCAGCCCCCTCGTCGGGGTCAACTATGGCTACACCTTC	CASSPLVGVNYGYTF
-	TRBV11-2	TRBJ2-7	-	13	TGTGCCAGCAGCCCCCAGGACACACACGAGCAGTACTTC	CASSPQDTHEQYF
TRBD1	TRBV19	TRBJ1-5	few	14	TGTGCCAGTAGTATAGGGGACAGATATCAGCCCCAGCATTTT	CASSIGDRYQPQHF
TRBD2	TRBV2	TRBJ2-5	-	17	TGTGCCAGCAGTGAAAACCGTATCAGCGGGGGTTCGGAGACCCAGTACTTC	CASSENRISGGSETQYF
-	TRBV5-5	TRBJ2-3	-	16	TGTGCCAGCAGCACCCAGACTGGAGCTAGCACAGATACGCAGTATTTT	CASSTQTGASTDTQYF
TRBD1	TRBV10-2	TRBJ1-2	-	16	TGCGCCAGCAGTGAGCGGGGGACAGGAAGCATGGCTGGCTACACCTTC	CASSERGTGSMAGYTF
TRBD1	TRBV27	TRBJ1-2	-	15	TGTGCCAGCAGTGCGCACAGGGGGCGCTTCTATGGCTACACCTTC	CASSAHRGRFYGYTF
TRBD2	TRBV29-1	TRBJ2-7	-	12	TGCAGCGTAACTAGCGGAGCCTACGAGCAGTACTTC	CSVTSGAYEQYF
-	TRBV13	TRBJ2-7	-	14	TGTGCCAGCAGCTTTGGGCCTCAATCCTACGAGCAGTACTTC	CASSFGPQSYEQYF
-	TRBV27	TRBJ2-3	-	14	TGTGCCAGCAGTCCCCTGTTGAGTACAGATACGCAGTATTTT	CASSPLLSTDTQYF
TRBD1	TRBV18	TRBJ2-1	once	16	TGTGCCAGCTCACCACCCGGACAGGTTCTTTACAATGAGCAGTTCTTC	CASSPPGQVLYNEQFF
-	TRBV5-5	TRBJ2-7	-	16	TGTGCCAGCAGCCCTCTGGTCCAGGCGAGCTCCTACGAGCAGTACTTC	CASSPLVQASSYEQYF
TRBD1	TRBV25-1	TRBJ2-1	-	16	TGTGCCAGCAGTGATGCTGGACAGGGGGCTAGGGATGAGCAGTTCTTC	CASSDAGQGARDEQFF
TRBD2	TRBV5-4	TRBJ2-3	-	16	TGTGCCAGCAGCTCGGAAGCGGGGGGGCGTGGAGGTACGCAGTATTTT	CASSSEAGGRGGTQYF
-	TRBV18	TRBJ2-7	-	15	TGTGCCAGCTCACCTTCGGGACTCCGGGTCTACGAGCAGTACTTC	CASSPSGLRVYEQYF
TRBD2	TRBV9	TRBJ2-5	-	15	TGTGCCAGCAGCGTCTCGACTAGCGGACAAGAGACCCAGTACTTC	CASSVSTSGQETQYF
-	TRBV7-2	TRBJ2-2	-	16	TGTGCCAGCAGCCCTTTCCACAGGGCGAACACCGGGGAGCTGTTTTTT	CASSPFHRANTGELFF
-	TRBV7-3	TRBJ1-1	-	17	TGTGCCAGCAGCTTAAGGGGGTCAGGGGAAAAGTTCACTGAAGCTTTCTTT	CASSLRGSGEKFTEAFF
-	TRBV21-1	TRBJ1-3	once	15	-	CASWGTGSSGNTIYF
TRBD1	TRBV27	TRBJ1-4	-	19	TGTGCCAGCAGTTTATCGACCAGGGGGCGCGAGGTCGAGGGTGAAAAACTGTTTTTT	CASSLSTRGREVEGEKLFF
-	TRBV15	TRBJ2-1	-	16	TGTGCCACCAGCAGTCCCGGCGGGCCGGCCTACAATGAGCAGTTCTTC	CATSSPGGPAYNEQFF
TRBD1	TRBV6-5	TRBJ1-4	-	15	TGTGCCAGCAGCAACAGCAGACAGGGAAATGAAAAACTGTTTTTT	CASSNSRQGNEKLFF
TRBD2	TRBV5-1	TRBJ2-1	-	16	TGCGCCAGCAGCTTGTTAGTAGCGGGAGGGGACAATGAGCAGTTCTTC	CASSLLVAGGDNEQFF
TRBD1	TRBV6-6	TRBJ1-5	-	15	TGTGCCAGCAGTTCCCCGGGACAGGCCAATCAGCCCCAGCATTTT	CASSSPGQANQPQHF
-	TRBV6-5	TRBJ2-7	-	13	TGTGCCAGCAGTTACGGCGGAATCTACGAGCAGTACTTC	CASSYGGIYEQYF
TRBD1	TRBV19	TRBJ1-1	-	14	TGTGCCAGTAGTATAGGGACAGGGGCTACTGAAGCTTTCTTT	CASSIGTGATEAFF
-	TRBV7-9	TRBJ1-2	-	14	TGTGCCAGCAGCTTAGGGCGGCACAACTATGGCTACACCTTC	CASSLGRHNYGYTF
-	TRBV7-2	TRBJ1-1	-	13	TGTGCCAGCAGCTTAGGTATGAACACTGAAGCTTTCTTT	CASSLGMNTEAFF
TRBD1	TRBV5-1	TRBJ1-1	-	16	TGCGCCAGCAGACCTACAGGGGGGGATGTCAGCACTGAAGCTTTCTTT	CASRPTGGDVSTEAFF
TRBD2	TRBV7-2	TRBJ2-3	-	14	TGTGCCAGCAGCTTATGGGAGGGCTCAGATACGCAGTATTTT	CASSLWEGSDTQYF
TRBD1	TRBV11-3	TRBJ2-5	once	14	TGTGCCAGCAGCTTCCGGGACAGTCAAGAGACCCAGTACTTC	CASSFRDSQETQYF
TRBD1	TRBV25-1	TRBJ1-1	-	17	TGTGCCAGCAGTGATTTGGGACAGGGGGCGCCGGGGACTGAAGCTTTCTTT	CASSDLGQGAPGTEAFF
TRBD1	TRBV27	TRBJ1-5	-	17	TGTGCCAGCAGTCCCGGGACAGGGAGGGGTAGCAATCAGCCCCAGCATTTT	CASSPGTGRGSNQPQHF
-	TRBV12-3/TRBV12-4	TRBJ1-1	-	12	TGTGCCAGCAGTTTCGGACAGACTGAAGCTTTCTTT	CASSFGQTEAFF
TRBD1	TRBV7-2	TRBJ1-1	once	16	TGTGCCAGCAGCCACCTAGGACAGGGAAGGGTCACTGAAGCTTTCTTT	CASSHLGQGRVTEAFF
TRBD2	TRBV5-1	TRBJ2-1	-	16	TGCGCCAGCAGCTGGGGTTCGACTAGCGGTGACAATGAGCAGTTCTTC	CASSWGSTSGDNEQFF
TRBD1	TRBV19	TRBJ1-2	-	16	TGTGCCAGTAGACCGCCCGGGACAGGGGGCTACTATGGCTACACCTTC	CASRPPGTGGYYGYTF
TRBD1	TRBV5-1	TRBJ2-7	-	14	TGCGCCAGCAGCTCAGACAGGGTGGGCTACGAGCAGTACTTC	CASSSDRVGYEQYF
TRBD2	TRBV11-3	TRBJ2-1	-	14	TGTGCCAGCAGTCCGGGAGGCTTAGTATATGAGCAGTTCTTC	CASSPGGLVYEQFF
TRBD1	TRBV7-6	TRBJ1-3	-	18	TGTGCCAGCAGCCCACTAGGAACACAGGGGGTATCAGGAAACACCATATATTTT	CASSPLGTQGVSGNTIYF